Sequencing of this TCR beta chain was carried out in a study of memory CD4+ T cells and cytomegalovirus serostatus. Points from the study as a whole: Each of approximately 69 CMV-associated TCRbeta sequences occurred in one to five individuals. A US-trained random forest predicted CMV serostatus with median AUC roughly 0.9.

Single viable CD3+CD4+CD8-CD45RO+ cells were sorted as the memory CD4+ T cells. After thawing, CD4+ T cells were positively selected. The assay was immunoSEQ multiplex PCR, and TCRdb's table has in-frame clones only and misses some. This sample carries approximately 44,000 clones, about 80% of them seen once, and the ten largest clones take around 1.9%. Note on this clone: Its antigen remains unidentified.

Input material: memory CD4+ T cells from blood. This receptor was taken from an adult in good health and CMV-seronegative.

The CDR3 DNA reads TGTGCCAGCAGTTCCCTGGGGGCTGGAGAAAAACTGTTTTTT. Translated, it gives CASSSLGAGEKLFF. J is TRBJ1-4 and V is TRBV6-6, with D perhaps TRBD1 (6 bases). Per the germline V gene, CDR1 is MNHNY and CDR2 is SVGAGI (reference sequence). Trimming removed 4 bases at V and 8 bases at J, with 14 bases between. The CDR3 sequence is 14 residues long.